The clone carrying this T cell receptor (beta chain) was seen a single time. V was pared by 5 bases and J by 13 bases, with 5 bases of the junction left unmatched. Germline CDR1 is SGHAT and CDR2 is FQNNGV. The CDR3 spans 12 residues. This specimen belongs to a study of technical replicates of blood from several donors. This table comes from immunoSEQ multiplex PCR, and its TCRdb copy is limited to in-frame clones, with some not included. This sample carries about 89,000 clones, roughly 93% of them seen once, and the ten largest clones take about 0.23%. The sequencing sample was made of T cells isolated from PBMCs. This TCR was sampled from a human donor in good health. This chain links TRBV11-2 with TRBJ2-1, with TRBD2 matching 10 bases. CDR3 sequence (DNA): TGTGCCAGCAGCCTCAGCGGGAGGGCACAGTTCTTC. Amino acid sequence: CASSLSGRAQFF.